Listed here is a single T cell receptor beta chain. Its specificity is not known. CDR1 and CDR2 (germline): MGHRA, YSYEKL. Trimming took off 4 bases at V and 7 bases at J, with 16 bases between the two ends. The CDR3 covers 14 residues. This record belongs to a study of T cells in Graves' hyperthyroidism and ophthalmopathy. For the study at large: It was at initial diagnosis, before any treatment, that peripheral blood was collected.

Diagnoses used clinical symptoms, serum thyroxine and TRAb, thyroid ultrasound and orbital computed tomography. Extraction of PBMCs used roughly 9.4 ml of fresh peripheral blood. TCR beta CDR3 regions were amplified from RNA. Using the HTBI primer set, a first-round RT-PCR was run on the TCR CDR3. TCRdb fed the multiplex PCR reads into MiXCR, producing one record per CDR3 protein. The top ten clones hold around four fifths of a sample with fewer than 400,000 distinct CDR3 sequences, roughly 25% of them seen once. Study-level results: Most clonotypes that expanded in the thyroid above 0.001 also showed up in blood.

Sequencing used blood. The sequence came from a man in his fifties with Graves' hyperthyroidism. This rearrangement joins TRBV4-1 to TRBJ1-2; D perhaps matches TRBD1 (6 bases). The CDR3 sequence is CASSPIGGRAGYTF. As DNA, the CDR3 is TGCGCCAGCAGCCCTATCGGGGGGCGGGCTGGCTACACCTTC.